The 21 T cell receptor beta chains given below trace back to one sample, sequenced in a study of CD8+CD57+ T cells in acquired aplastic anemia. Using genomic DNA as the template, TCR beta VDJ and CDR3 profiling was carried out. Via MiXCR, TCRdb re-called the reads, giving one row per CDR3 protein. The top ten clones hold approximately 0.82% of a sample with just over 450,000 distinct CDR3 sequences, around 33% of them seen once. Sequenced patients had shown CD8+CD57+ cell expansion by flow cytometry. Sequenced: sorted CD4+, CD8+, or CD8+CD57+ T cells (not recorded which) from PBMCs. All receptors derive from a human donor with aplastic anemia.

In regard to this clonotype: A clone one base away is much larger, so this may be a read error. The V and J genes are TRBV6-1 and TRBJ1-6; a weak D match, TRBD1 (5 bases). The CDR3 extends over 17 amino acids. Germline values: CDR1 MNHNS, CDR2 SASEGT. The CDR3 reads CASSEVRDRSRPSPLHF. CDR3 sequence (DNA): TGTGCCAGCAGCGAAGTCCGGGACCGTAGTCGTCCGTCACCCCTCCACTTT.

Note on this clonotype: This may come from a read error, since a much larger clone is one base off. The chain joins TRBV5-1 to TRBJ2-7; D not certain. The CDR3 has 13 amino acids. V shed 1 base and J shed 6 bases, with 11 bases lying between them. Looked up from germline, CDR1 is SGHRS and CDR2 is YFSETQ. Here the CDR3 reads CASSLNSRAEQYF. The CDR3 region has the DNA TGCGCCAGCAGCTTGAATTCAAGGGCCGAGCAGTACTTC.

This clonotype has just a few counts. This chain uses TRBV7-9 with TRBJ1-4; D is unclear. The length of the CDR3 is 15 residues. From germline, CDR1 is SEHNR and CDR2 FQNEAQ (reference sequence). The V gene lost 5 bases and the J gene lost 3 bases, with 13 bases spanning the gap. The CDR3 bases are TGTGCCAGCAGCCTAACTGCGCAGGCTAATGAAAAACTGTTTTTT. Its translation is CASSLTAQANEKLFF.

This clonotype was detected many times. J is TRBJ1-2 and V is TRBV4-2; tentatively, D is TRBD1 (6 bases). CDR1 and CDR2 (germline): LGHNA, YNFKEQ. V was cut by 3 bases and J by 3 bases, with 14 bases left in between. The CDR3 extends over 15 amino acids. CDR3 amino acids: CASSQGGRGDYGYTF. The DNA for the CDR3 is TGTGCCAGCAGCCAGGGGGGCAGGGGCGACTATGGCTACACCTTC.

The CDR3 sequence: CSARDYEQGGGYTF. CDR3 DNA sequence: TGCAGTGCTAGAGATTACGAGCAGGGGGGTGGCTACACCTTC. The chain recombines TRBV20-1 with TRBJ1-2; 7 bases match TRBD1. J was trimmed by 7 bases and V by 0 bases; bases with no gene match: 8. This CDR3 is 14 amino acids long. Germline assignment: CDR1 DFQATT and CDR2 SNEGSKA (reference sequence).

This chain uses TRBV15 with TRBJ2-7; 10 bases line up with TRBD2. V was pared by 1 base and J by 3 bases, with 9 bases of the junction left unmatched. The CDR3 runs to 17 residues. Germline V lookup: CDR1 LNHNV, CDR2 YYDKDF (reference sequence). The CDR3 is CATSRARGTSADYEQYF. CDR3 in DNA: TGTGCCACCAGCAGAGCTCGCGGGACTAGCGCCGACTACGAGCAGTACTTC.

At least ten counts were recorded for this clonotype. This chain joins TRBV2 and TRBJ1-5, with 7 bases aligning to TRBD1. In germline, CDR1 is SNHLY, CDR2 FYNNEI. After removal of 2 bases from V and 2 bases from J, the junction contained 3 bases not matched to a gene. This CDR3 comprises 15 residues. In DNA, the CDR3 is TGTGCCAGCAGTGAAAGGGGGCTTGGCAATCAGCCCCAGCATTTT. Its translation is CASSERGLGNQPQHF.

CDR3 in amino acids: CSAREGQGEKLFF. The CDR3 coding sequence is TGCAGTGCTAGAGAGGGACAGGGTGAAAAACTGTTTTTT. This chain connects TRBV20-1 to TRBJ1-4; TRBD1 matches 9 bases. V was pared by 0 bases and J by 7 bases, with 0 bases of the junction left unmatched. Germline V gene lookup returns CDR1 DFQATT and CDR2 SNEGSKA (reference sequence). The CDR3 sequence is 13 residues long.

This clonotype was found many times. The chain combines TRBV7-3 with TRBJ1-5; no reliable D call. The ends were cut back, 1 base at V and 6 bases at J, with 4 bases in the middle. There are 12 residues in the CDR3. CDR1 SGHTA and CDR2 FQGTGA come from the germline V gene. The CDR3 loop reads CASSLMVQPQHF. The CDR3 bases are TGTGCCAGCAGCTTAATGGTTCAGCCCCAGCATTTT.

This clonotype turned up a few times. The junction departs from germline at one end; a sequencing error may be responsible. The rearrangement links TRBV6-5 to TRBJ1-6, with D maybe TRBD1 (5 bases). The CDR3 extends over 15 amino acids. Germline CDR1 MNHEY, CDR2 SVGAGI. The CDR3 region is CASSYQGWDNSPPHF. CDR3 bases: TGTGCCAGCAGTTACCAGGGATGGGATAATTCACCCCCCCACTTT.

This clonotype occurred many times. The chain recombines TRBV5-5 with TRBJ1-6, with D possibly being TRBD1 (5 bases). Trimming removed 4 bases from V and 7 bases from J, with 12 bases in between. The CDR3 has 14 residues. The germline V gene has CDR1 SGHKS and CDR2 YYEKEE (reference sequence). The CDR3 protein is CASSLRTPNSPLHF. CDR3 nucleotide sequence: TGTGCCAGCAGCCTGAGGACACCAAATTCACCCCTCCACTTT.

V gene TRBV20-1 combines with J gene TRBJ1-1; possible D gene TRBD1, 5 bases. CDR3 length: 11 amino acids. Germline values: CDR1 DFQATT, CDR2 SNEGSKA (reference sequence). V gave up 4 bases and J gave up 7 bases, with 10 bases separating them. The CDR3 nucleotides read TGCAGTGCTATAATGACAGTTGAAGCTTTCTTT. As protein: CSAIMTVEAFF.

The chain joins TRBV5-1 to TRBJ2-7, with 7 bases fitting TRBD1. Germline-derived CDR1 and CDR2 are SGHRS and YFSETQ. The junction had 7 bases not matched to a gene; V was cut back by 0 bases and J by 4 bases. This CDR3 has 15 residues. CDR3 bases: TGCGCCAGCAGCTTGGAGGCAGGGGGATATTACGAGCAGTACTTC. Translation: CASSLEAGGYYEQYF.

CDR3 coding DNA: TGTGCCACCCGCCGACAGGGACTGGCGCCTAACTATGGCTACACCTTC. This sequence encodes CATRRQGLAPNYGYTF. This chain joins TRBV10-3 and TRBJ1-2; TRBD1 matches at 7 bases. CDR1 and CDR2 from the germline V gene are ENHRY and SYGVKD. V gave up 10 bases and J gave up 0 bases; unmatched junction bases: 14. There are 16 residues in the CDR3.

This clonotype was detected only a few times. A much larger clone differs by one base, so this may be a read error. In DNA form, the CDR3 reads TGTGCCAGTAGTATAGCCTTTGGTATCGAGACCCGGTACTTC. Translating gives CASSIAFGIETRYF. This rearrangement joins TRBV19 to TRBJ2-5; no clear D. The CDR3 totals 14 residues. Germline-derived CDR1 and CDR2 are LNHDA and SQIVND (reference sequence). Based on the CDR3 plus reference TRBV19 and TRBJ2-5, the full variable domain is DGGITQSPKYLFRKEGQNVTLSCEQNLNHDAMYWYRQDPGQGLRLIYYSQIVNDFQKGDIAEGYSVSREKKESFPLTVTSAQKNPTAFYLCASSIAFGIETRYFGPGTRLLVL.

J is TRBJ1-2 and V is TRBV19; weak D call: TRBD1 (5 bases). The CDR3 runs to 14 residues. The V and J ends lost 8 bases and 6 bases respectively, with 19 bases between them. The V gene's germline CDR1 is LNHDA and CDR2 SQIVND (reference sequence). This CDR3 reads CASGRRTGLHGYTF. In DNA, the CDR3 is TGTGCCAGTGGACGCAGGACGGGGCTTCATGGCTACACCTTC. Based on the CDR3 plus reference TRBV19 and TRBJ1-2, the full variable domain is DGGITQSPKYLFRKEGQNVTLSCEQNLNHDAMYWYRQDPGQGLRLIYYSQIVNDFQKGDIAEGYSVSREKKESFPLTVTSAQKNPTAFYLCASGRRTGLHGYTFGSGTRLTVV.

J is TRBJ2-3 and V is TRBV20-1; D gene unclear. The CDR3 has 15 amino acids. The germline V gene has CDR1 DFQATT and CDR2 SNEGSKA (reference sequence). Deletions cut 0 bases from V and 0 bases from J, with 10 bases between. As DNA, the CDR3 is TGCAGTGCTAGAGATAATAGAGCTAGCACAGATACGCAGTATTTT. Protein: CSARDNRASTDTQYF.

This clonotype was counted many times. The V and J genes are TRBV5-1 and TRBJ2-7; 9 nucleotides line up with TRBD1. The germline CDR1 and CDR2 sequences are SGHRS and YFSETQ. The CDR3 is 13 residues long. J was trimmed by 6 bases and V by 5 bases; bases with no gene match: 6. The CDR3 spells CASSQGQGSEQYF. The CDR3 bases are TGCGCCAGCAGTCAGGGACAGGGCTCCGAGCAGTACTTC.

The J gene is TRBJ1-3, the V gene TRBV4-2, with D uncertain. The V and J ends lost 1 base and 1 base respectively, with 8 bases between them. Germline V gives CDR1 LGHNA, CDR2 YNFKEQ. This CDR3 has 15 residues. The CDR3 loop reads CASSQGGVSGNTIYF. The CDR3 DNA reads as TGTGCCAGCAGCCAAGGCGGGGTGTCTGGAAACACCATATATTTT.

The gene calls are TRBV15 and TRBJ1-5; 7 nucleotides match TRBD1. Germline V CDR1 and CDR2: LNHNV, YYDKDF (reference sequence). After removal of 5 bases from V and 11 bases from J, the junction contained 9 bases not matched to a gene. The CDR3 is 13 residues long. Here the CDR3 reads CATSSRGLSAQHF. CDR3 sequence (DNA): TGTGCCACCAGCTCTAGGGGGCTCTCGGCCCAGCATTTT. Full variable domain (missing parts from reference TRBV15 and TRBJ1-5): DAMVIQNPRYQVTQFGKPVTLSCSQTLNHNVMYWYQQKSSQAPKLLFHYYDKDFNNEADTPDNFQSRRPNTSFCFLDIRSPGLGDTAMYLCATSSRGLSAQHFGDGTRLSIL.

The chain recombines TRBV12-3 or TRBV12-4 with TRBJ1-5, with TRBD1 as a possible D gene (6 bases). Trimming took 4 bases from V and 5 from J, leaving 12 bases between them. The CDR3 is made up of 14 amino acids. The CDR3: CASSYRDFDQPQHF. CDR3 coding DNA: TGTGCCAGCAGTTACAGGGATTTCGATCAGCCCCAGCATTTT.